This is a list of T cell receptor beta chains from one sample in a study of siplizumab effects on memory and regulatory T cells. Profiled with immunoSEQ multiplex PCR; TCRdb holds only in-frame clones, not every one. The sample holds under 150,000 clones, approximately 94% seen once. Sequenced material: non-Treg CD4+ T cells sorted from blood. Every receptor here comes from a human donor in good health. CDR3s leave out the opening cysteine and the closing phenylalanine or tryptophan.

v_gene: TRBV27
j_gene: TRBJ2-3
CDR3aa: ASSDGRGIVDTQY

v_gene: TRBV2
j_gene: TRBJ1-2
CDR3aa: ASSETRDRRNRGYT

v_gene: TRBV29-1
j_gene: TRBJ1-2
CDR3aa: SASGTGGFGYT

v_gene: TRBV7-3
j_gene: TRBJ2-3
CDR3aa: ASSLTSSPAQY

v_gene: TRBV6-5
j_gene: TRBJ1-1
CDR3aa: ASSYSAGRDTEAF

v_gene: TRBV18
j_gene: TRBJ2-7
CDR3aa: ASSPADYEQY

v_gene: TRBV18
j_gene: TRBJ2-1
CDR3aa: ASLLAGGPLSSYNEQF

v_gene: TRBV2
j_gene: TRBJ1-4
CDR3aa: ASSMIPGREGEKLF

v_gene: TRBV10-3
j_gene: TRBJ1-6
CDR3aa: AISESGSKGGTPLH

v_gene: TRBV19
j_gene: TRBJ1-2
CDR3aa: ASSEANRGYGYT

v_gene: TRBV9
j_gene: TRBJ1-2
CDR3aa: ASSVGGTNYGYT

v_gene: TRBV6-1
j_gene: TRBJ2-1
CDR3aa: ANGREGPNEQF

v_gene: TRBV11-2
j_gene: TRBJ1-4
CDR3aa: ASSLFTTNEKLF

v_gene: TRBV11-2
j_gene: TRBJ2-3
CDR3aa: ASSPFYQGSSTDTQY

v_gene: TRBV20-1
j_gene: TRBJ1-4
CDR3aa: SAERNEKLF

v_gene: TRBV27
j_gene: TRBJ1-1
CDR3aa: ASSFWQGGEAF

v_gene: TRBV19
j_gene: TRBJ1-5
CDR3aa: ASSTFGQNNQPQH

v_gene: TRBV7-9
j_gene: TRBJ2-5
CDR3aa: ASSLSSLVVTQY

v_gene: TRBV5-1
j_gene: TRBJ1-1
CDR3aa: ASSYPGQGGTEAF

v_gene: TRBV6-6
j_gene: TRBJ1-1
CDR3aa: ASIKSNTEAF

v_gene: TRBV9
j_gene: TRBJ1-3
CDR3aa: ASSPRVGGGGHSGNTIY

v_gene: TRBV9
j_gene: TRBJ1-1
CDR3aa: ASSVGQVSGLWDTEAF

v_gene: TRBV30
j_gene: TRBJ1-5
CDR3aa: AWSDSGPGNQPQH

v_gene: TRBV18
j_gene: TRBJ1-1
CDR3aa: ASSSTGAETEAF

v_gene: TRBV2
j_gene: TRBJ1-2
CDR3aa: ASNPRGTPSYGYT

v_gene: TRBV11-2
j_gene: TRBJ1-1
CDR3aa: ASSLGLGNTEAF

v_gene: TRBV7-3
j_gene: TRBJ2-1
CDR3aa: ASSLGTPYNEQF